Below, 22 T cell receptor beta chains from the same sample are listed, as sequenced in a study of shared clonotypes between healthy human individuals (dated by TCRdb to about 2020). The library was produced with the immunoSEQ multiplex PCR assay. TCRdb took this table from immuneACCESS and kept in-frame rearrangements with V and J called. Such tables lack part of the clones; where checked against another copy, unresolved V genes explain under half of the gap, and the rest is unexplained. For this sample the table gives 700,000 to 950,000 clones, of which approximately 96% were detected only once. The top ten clonotypes cover approximately 0.2% of the sample. CD8 naive samples were obtained by positive selection for CCR7 among CD45RO-negative cells, yielding a CD45RA+CCR7+ population from which TemRA cells were excluded. The sequencing input was naive CD8+ T cells sorted from blood. The sample's cell subset or site label, decoded: CD45RA+CCR7+. The receptors come from a man under 40 in good health.

The chain's CDR3 is CAMQGVNEQYF. Written as DNA, the CDR3 is TGTGCCATGCAGGGAGTAAACGAGCAGTACTTC. The chain carries TRBV6-1 and TRBJ2-7; D may be TRBD1 or TRBD2 (5 bases each). This CDR3 spans 11 amino acids. V was shortened by 10 bases and J by 5 bases, with 12 bases between the two germline ends. Looked up from germline, CDR1 is MNHNS and CDR2 is SASEGT.

DNA for the CDR3: TGTGCCAGCAGCGGGACCGGGACAGGGTCCGGGGAGCTGTTTTTT. Translation: CASSGTGTGSGELFF. The chain recombines TRBV11-2 with TRBJ2-2, with TRBD1 identical over 9 bases. Germline-derived CDR1 and CDR2 are SGHAT and FQNNGV. The ends lost 5 bases at V and 6 bases at J; junction bases unmatched: 7. The CDR3 runs to 15 residues.

This rearrangement joins TRBV7-9 to TRBJ2-1; the match to TRBD2 covers 7 bases. In germline, CDR1 is SEHNR, CDR2 FQNEAQ (reference sequence). The CDR3 is made up of 15 amino acids. V shed 5 bases and J 0 bases; nucleotides not matched to a gene: 4. CDR3 residues: CASSPRDYSYNEQFF. CDR3 in DNA: TGTGCCAGCAGCCCGCGGGACTACTCCTACAATGAGCAGTTCTTC.

V is TRBV7-6 and J is TRBJ2-3; D gene ambiguous. V was clipped by 5 bases and J by 6 bases, with 12 bases between them. CDR1 is SGHVS and CDR2 is FNYEAQ in the germline V gene. The CDR3 consists of 13 residues. CDR3 protein: CASSRAPRDTQYF. The CDR3, as DNA: TGTGCCAGCAGCCGGGCCCCAAGGGATACGCAGTATTTT.

V is TRBV5-5 and J is TRBJ2-7; no firm D call. Trimming removed 2 bases at V and 3 bases at J, with 9 bases between. In germline, CDR1 is SGHKS, CDR2 YYEKEE (reference sequence). The CDR3 consists of 13 residues. CDR3 in amino acids: CASSFPASYEQYF. The CDR3, as DNA: TGTGCCAGCAGCTTTCCAGCGAGCTACGAGCAGTACTTC.

The chain uses TRBV7-9 and TRBJ2-5; D gene unclear. Trimming took 6 bases from V and 2 from J, leaving 10 bases between them. This CDR3 region has 13 residues. The V gene's germline CDR1 is SEHNR and CDR2 FQNEAQ (reference sequence). The CDR3 loop is CASRQQEQETQYF. CDR3 coding DNA: TGTGCCAGCAGACAACAAGAACAAGAGACCCAGTACTTC.

The chain combines TRBV30 with TRBJ2-2; D ambiguous. The CDR3 consists of 13 residues. Germline V CDR1 and CDR2: GTSNPN, SVGIG (reference sequence). The V end lost 3 bases, the J end lost 3 bases, and 8 bases lay between the germline ends. CDR3 protein: CAWRPLDTGELFF. In DNA, the CDR3 is TGTGCCTGGAGACCTTTAGACACCGGGGAGCTGTTTTTT.

This rearrangement joins TRBV5-1 to TRBJ2-1; 11 bases match TRBD2. This CDR3 contains 14 residues. The germline CDR1 and CDR2 sequences are SGHRS and YFSETQ. V lost 6 bases and J lost 3; bases outside the gene matches: 2. Here the CDR3 reads CASKTSGNYNEQFF. CDR3 DNA sequence: TGCGCCAGCAAGACTAGCGGGAACTACAATGAGCAGTTCTTC.

This chain uses TRBV7-2 with TRBJ2-5, with TRBD2 matching 12 bases. This CDR3 has 17 amino acids. The V gene end was trimmed by 5 bases and the J gene end by 3 bases; junction bases not matched to a gene: 10. CDR1 is SGHTA and CDR2 is FQGNSA in the germline V gene. The CDR3 DNA reads TGTGCCAGCAGCCAATATTCTAGCGGGAGGGCCGAAGAGACCCAGTACTTC. Translation: CASSQYSSGRAEETQYF.

This clone was counted a single time. The V and J genes are TRBV5-4 and TRBJ2-4; TRBD1 matches at 8 bases. Germline values: CDR1 SGHNT, CDR2 YYREEE (reference sequence). This CDR3 contains 13 residues. V shed 2 bases, J shed 6 bases, and the junction held 1 base outside the gene matches. This chain's CDR3 is CASSLGTGNIQYF. The CDR3, as DNA: TGTGCCAGCAGCTTAGGGACAGGAAACATTCAGTACTTC.

The V call is TRBV7-9, the J call TRBJ2-7; D gene uncertain. The germline V and J ends were trimmed by 0 bases and 2 bases, with 5 bases remaining between them. The CDR3 is made up of 13 amino acids. The V gene's germline CDR1 is SEHNR and CDR2 FQNEAQ (reference sequence). CDR3 nucleotide sequence: TGTGCCAGCAGCTTAGCGGCCCCCTACGAGCAGTACTTC. The encoded protein is CASSLAAPYEQYF.

The chain carries TRBV7-9 and TRBJ2-1; D might be TRBD2 (5 bases). Per germline, CDR1 SEHNR and CDR2 FQNEAQ (reference sequence). Trimming took off 7 bases at V and 9 bases at J, with 19 bases between the two ends. The CDR3 sequence is 14 residues long. The CDR3 DNA is TGTGCCAGCACTCCCTACGAGGGAGTGGCTGAGCAGTTCTTC. It translates to CASTPYEGVAEQFF.

The V and J genes are TRBV19 and TRBJ2-1; 7 bases are shared with TRBD1. Germline CDR1 is LNHDA and CDR2 is SQIVND (reference sequence). Germline trimming cut 8 bases from V and 6 bases from J; bases unmatched to any gene: 16. The CDR3 runs to 16 residues. The CDR3 DNA reads as TGTGCCAGTCACATTCGGGACAGTCCCGGGGCCAATGAGCAGTTCTTC. This encodes CASHIRDSPGANEQFF.

J is TRBJ1-1 and V is TRBV29-1; D is unresolved. Germline CDR1 SQVTM, CDR2 ANQGSEA. This CDR3 is built from 11 residues. Trimming cost V 3 bases and J 7 bases, with 9 bases left between them. CDR3 DNA: TGCAGCGTTGACGCCTTCGGTGAAGCTTTCTTT. It translates to CSVDAFGEAFF.

V and J are TRBV7-9 and TRBJ2-4; D unresolved. This CDR3 has 14 residues. Trimming left V 2 bases short and J 0 bases short, with 5 bases between. Per the germline V gene, CDR1 is SEHNR and CDR2 is FQNEAQ (reference sequence). The CDR3 DNA follows: TGTGCCAGCAGCTTAACGAGAGCCAAAAACATTCAGTACTTC. Encoded protein: CASSLTRAKNIQYF.

The V call is TRBV27, the J call TRBJ1-5, with TRBD1 matching 10 bases. This CDR3 has 19 amino acids. V dropped 4 bases and J dropped 0; count of bases not matched to a gene: 12. Germline V gene data show CDR1 as MNHEY and CDR2 as SMNVEV (reference sequence). The CDR3 DNA sequence: TGTGCCAGCAGTTCCCTCGGGACAGGGGACGTGTATAGCAATCAGCCCCAGCATTTT. This sequence encodes CASSSLGTGDVYSNQPQHF.

The V gene is TRBV9, the J gene TRBJ2-2, with D hard to call. CDR1 and CDR2 from the germline V gene are SGDLS and YYNGEE. The CDR3 consists of 14 residues. With 0 bases removed from V and 6 bases from J, the gap between germline ends came to 9 bases. CDR3 in DNA: TGTGCCAGCAGCGTAGCTCTCCAAGCCGGGGAGCTGTTTTTT. The encoded protein is CASSVALQAGELFF.

This clone occurred once. The J gene is TRBJ2-5, the V gene TRBV27; TRBD1 might be the D (5 bases). Deletions cut 7 bases from V and 1 base from J, with 22 bases between. This CDR3 is built from 17 residues. Germline V CDR1 and CDR2: MNHEY, SMNVEV (reference sequence). This CDR3 is CASIQRGAGRAQETQYF. DNA for the CDR3: TGTGCCAGCATCCAAAGGGGTGCTGGCAGGGCCCAAGAGACCCAGTACTTC.

The CDR3 sequence is CASSPRTGTNYGYTF. The CDR3 bases are TGTGCCAGCAGCCCACGGACAGGAACTAACTATGGCTACACCTTC. The genes are TRBV9 and TRBJ1-2, with 7 bases fitting TRBD1. Germline CDR1 SGDLS, CDR2 YYNGEE. After removal of 4 bases from V and 0 bases from J, the junction contained 6 bases not matched to a gene. CDR3 length: 15 amino acids.

V is TRBV6-5 and J is TRBJ1-1; D not certain. The CDR3 consists of 11 residues. Trimming took off 6 bases at V and 3 bases at J, with 5 bases between the two ends. Germline lookup yields CDR1 MNHEY and CDR2 SVGAGI. The CDR3 DNA reads as TGTGCCAGCAGGACACACACTGAAGCTTTCTTT. It is translated as CASRTHTEAFF.

The chain links TRBV4-2 to TRBJ2-1; 11 bases line up with TRBD2. The CDR3 contains 17 residues. J gave up 9 bases and V 8 bases, and 18 bases lay outside the gene matches. The germline V gene encodes CDR1 LGHNA and CDR2 YNFKEQ. CDR3 sequence: CASRGLAGGHPTSEQFF. CDR3 sequence (DNA): TGTGCCAGCCGCGGGCTAGCGGGAGGCCACCCTACAAGTGAGCAGTTCTTC.

The V gene is TRBV29-1, the J gene TRBJ2-1; no firm D call. V was cut by 2 bases and J by 6 bases, with 8 bases left in between. The CDR3 runs 12 residues. The V gene's germline CDR1 is SQVTM and CDR2 ANQGSEA. CDR3 sequence reads: CSVETGLNEQFF. CDR3 DNA: TGCAGCGTTGAAACCGGGCTCAATGAGCAGTTCTTC.